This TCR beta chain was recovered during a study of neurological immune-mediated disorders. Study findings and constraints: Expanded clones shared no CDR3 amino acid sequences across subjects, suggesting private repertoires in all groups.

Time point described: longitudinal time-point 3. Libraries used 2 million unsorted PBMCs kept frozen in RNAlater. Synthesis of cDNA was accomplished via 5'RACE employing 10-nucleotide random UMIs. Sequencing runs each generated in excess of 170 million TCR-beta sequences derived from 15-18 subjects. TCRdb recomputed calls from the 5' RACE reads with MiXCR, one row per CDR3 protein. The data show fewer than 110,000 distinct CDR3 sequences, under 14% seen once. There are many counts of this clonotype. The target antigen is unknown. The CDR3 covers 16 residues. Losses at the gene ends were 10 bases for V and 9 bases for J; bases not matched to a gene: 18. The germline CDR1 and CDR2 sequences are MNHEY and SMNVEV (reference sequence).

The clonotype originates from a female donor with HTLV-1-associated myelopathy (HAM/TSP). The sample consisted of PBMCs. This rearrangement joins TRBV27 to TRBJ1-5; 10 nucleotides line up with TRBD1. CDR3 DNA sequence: TGTGCCACTGCGAGAAAGGGGACAGGGGAAGTTCGGCCCCAGCATTTT. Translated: CATARKGTGEVRPQHF.